This T cell receptor beta chain was found in a study of shared clonotypes between healthy human individuals. On the study more broadly: There were three CD4 naive, three CD4 memory, two CD8 naive and one CD8 memory plates per donor.

The naive CD8 fraction comprised CD45RO-negative cells positively selected for CCR7 and excluded terminally differentiated effector memory CD45RA+ cells. Donation came from healthy HIV-negative adults that had no recent acute infections or vaccinations. All donors were Caucasian adults living in Nashville, Tennessee. The data were produced by immunoSEQ multiplex PCR, yet TCRdb's version contains in-frame clones alone and is incomplete. The profile shows around 1.9 million clones, about 94% of them singletons. Germline CDR1 and CDR2: SGDLS and YYNGEE. The V gene lost 0 bases and the J gene lost 3 bases, with 19 bases spanning the gap. The CDR3 is 17 amino acids. This clone came up once.

This chain connects TRBV9 to TRBJ2-7; D might be TRBD2 (6 bases). This sequence was found in a man younger than 30 in good health. Some clones in this sample may be carry-over from other donors' samples. The sample consisted of naive CD8+ T cells from PBMCs. CDR3 sequence: CASSVAPTTLGGYEQYF. The CDR3 DNA reads TGTGCCAGCAGCGTAGCTCCGACAACCCTCGGGGGCTACGAGCAGTACTTC.